The sequence of this TCR beta chain was determined in a study of CD8 T cells in Susac syndrome. Germline V gives CDR1 LNHNV, CDR2 YYDKDF (reference sequence). Trimming removed 0 bases at V and 8 bases at J, with 11 bases between. CDR3 length: 14 residues. The multiple sclerosis control group comprised treatment-naive patients with stable or active relapsing-remitting disease. Roughly 0.45 to 1 ug RNA was reverse transcribed with random hexamers. A multiplex approach, immunoSEQ multiplex PCR, amplified TCR beta CDR3 across 54 Vbeta and 13 Jbeta. MiXCR, run by TCRdb on the immunoSEQ multiplex PCR reads, gives a single entry per CDR3 protein. This sample yields about 69,000 distinct CDR3 sequences, of which more than 85% are seen a single time; around 0.49% belongs to the top ten.

This TCR derives from a human donor with multiple sclerosis. This chain joins TRBV15 and TRBJ1-5; D possibly corresponds to TRBD1 (6 bases). The sequenced sample was CD8+ T cells from PBMCs. This chain's CDR3 is CATSRDIQGKPQHF. DNA of the CDR3: TGTGCCACCAGCAGAGATATACAGGGAAAGCCCCAGCATTTT.